The rows below give T cell receptor beta chains drawn from one sample of a study of identical twins. TCRdb re-called the 5' RACE reads through MiXCR, storing one row per CDR3 protein. The sample comprises 1,800,000 or so distinct CDR3 sequences, 32% of which are singletons, and approximately 0.25% rests with the top ten. Input material: cord blood. These receptors all stem from a newborn girl in good health. CDR3s include the opening cysteine and the closing phenylalanine or tryptophan.

V gene	CDR3 protein
TRBV28	CASSLPLLAGAGNTQYF
TRBV20-1	CSAQGANYGYTF
TRBV14	CASSQDRLRRHEQYF
TRBV27	CASSFYPLFATNEKLFF
TRBV5-6	CASSLAFIGPENIQYF
TRBV7-2	CASSAGQPDTQYF
TRBV12-3/TRBV12-4	CASNPLEGVDDYGYTF
TRBV29-1	CSVAVRGTNYGYTF
TRBV6-1	CASRQGGSPPHF
TRBV5-1	CASSLVFWGITDTQYF
TRBV7-2	CASSPGATMNTEAFF
TRBV7-9	CASSLILSSYNEQFF
TRBV7-2	CASSLISGGHSTYEQYF
TRBV10-3	CAISGKDTQYF
TRBV3-1	CASSHTPGTDTGELFF
TRBV7-8	CASSFPPWEGMNTEAFF
TRBV10-3	CAISEAGQLYNEQFF
TRBV7-2	CASSPYADRAPDQPQHF
TRBV5-1	CASSSTGTSSGNTIYF
TRBV10-3	CAISPQEADPSLYEQYF
TRBV6-1	CASIRPGSSTEAFF
TRBV27	CASSPRTSGIGEQYF
TRBV4-2	CASSQESGQGFAQYF
TRBV27	CASTPRGQWTEAFF
TRBV5-6	CASSLIREGVYGYTF
TRBV7-9	CASSLATSGGPSTDTQYF
TRBV11-2	CTSSLELAGVRYNEQFF
TRBV29-1	CSVEGEGGLFEQYF
TRBV20-1	CSASLGLDSYEQYF
TRBV7-9	CASSLGVGQGNALHF
TRBV7-9	CASSLVGTSVDTQYF
TRBV4-2	CASSQVDGHGGRFWAFF
TRBV7-2	CASSLALGTWTDTQYF
TRBV7-2	CASSVQGLALYNEQFF
TRBV20-1	CSARQDSPYEQYF
TRBV20-1	CSAREGPYAAGEQFF
TRBV3-1	CASSPDYYNEQYF
TRBV7-2	CASSFSSPGTLNTEAFF
TRBV7-2	CASGPSGTRAYEQYF
TRBV20-1	CSARPQGYNSPLHF